This T cell receptor (beta chain) was captured by sequencing in a study of graft-versus-host responses after intestinal transplantation. The germline V gene encodes CDR1 MNHNY and CDR2 SVGAGI (reference sequence). Trimming took 6 bases from V and 5 from J; bases not matched to a gene: 13. This CDR3 is built from 15 residues. Produced via immunoSEQ multiplex PCR; TCRdb's table is partial and in-frame only. This sample carries about 110,000 clones, more than 80% of them seen once, and the ten largest clones take 0.23%. As regards this clone: The target antigen is unknown.

This clonotype originated in a human donor who was the organ donor for an intestinal transplant. The starting material was unstimulated CD4+ T cells sorted from spleen or lymph node cells, obtained before transplant. This chain uses TRBV6-6 with TRBJ2-7, with TRBD1 identical over 7 bases. CDR3 DNA: TGTGCCAGCAGCCACACCGGGACAGAGCCCCACGAGCAGTACTTC. Translation: CASSHTGTEPHEQYF.